A selection of T cell receptor beta chains follows, all from one sample in a study of beta chain features in type 1 diabetes. Repertoires were generated with immunoSEQ multiplex PCR, while TCRdb's copy carries only in-frame clones and drops some. The sample comprises around 360,000 clones, 10% to 15% of which are singletons, and 0.008% to 0.011% rests with the top ten. Input material: naive CD4+ T cells from blood. The receptors derive from a woman between 18 and 29 years old with type 1 diabetes. Each CDR3 is given with its conserved first and last residue. The D gene is left open where the match is weak. Not every row has a clone size; where given, it reads once, few, many or a size class.

J: TRBJ2-1; D: TRBD2; size: NA; V: TRBV10-3; CDR3: CAMRAGGGGSSYNEQFF; DNA: TGTGCCATGAGGGCGGGCGGCGGGGGGAGCTCCTACAATGAGCAGTTCTTC
J: TRBJ1-6; D: NA; size: few; V: TRBV6-5; CDR3: CASRASNSPLHF; DNA: TGTGCCAGCAGGGCCAGTAATTCACCCCTCCACTTT
J: TRBJ2-1; D: NA; size: few; V: TRBV27; CDR3: CASSLVGARREQFF; DNA: TGTGCCAGCAGTTTAGTGGGGGCCCGGCGGGAGCAGTTCTTC
J: TRBJ1-5; D: NA; size: NA; V: TRBV19; CDR3: CATSVGLQPQHF; DNA: TGTGCCACCAGCGTGGGGCTTCAGCCCCAGCATTTT
J: TRBJ1-1; D: TRBD1; size: few; V: TRBV7-3; CDR3: CASSSTGANTEAFF; DNA: TGTGCCAGCAGCTCCACAGGGGCGAACACTGAAGCTTTCTTT
J: TRBJ2-5; D: NA; size: NA; V: TRBV7-2; CDR3: CASSLMFRQGQETQYF; DNA: TGTGCCAGCAGCTTAATGTTTCGGCAGGGCCAAGAGACCCAGTACTTC
J: TRBJ2-7; D: TRBD2; size: few; V: TRBV5-1; CDR3: CASRYGLANEQYF; DNA: TGCGCCAGCAGGTACGGACTAGCGAACGAGCAGTACTTC
J: TRBJ2-7; D: NA; size: NA; V: TRBV6-6; CDR3: CASSYSGGDLEEQYF; DNA: TGTGCCAGCAGTTACTCGGGCGGGGATCTGGAGGAGCAGTACTTC
J: TRBJ1-1; D: NA; size: NA; V: TRBV5-4; CDR3: CASSLGTALNTEAFF; DNA: TGTGCCAGCAGCTTGGGGACAGCTTTGAACACTGAAGCTTTCTTT
J: TRBJ2-7; D: NA; size: few; V: TRBV7-9; CDR3: CASSSTVYEQYF; DNA: TGTGCCAGCAGCTCGACAGTGTACGAGCAGTACTTC
J: TRBJ2-7; D: NA; size: few; V: TRBV4-3; CDR3: CASSQVRGPYEQYF; DNA: TGCGCCAGCAGCCAAGTAAGGGGTCCCTACGAGCAGTACTTC
J: TRBJ2-1; D: TRBD2; size: NA; V: TRBV7-3; CDR3: CASSRTSGRRNEQFF; DNA: TGTGCCAGCAGCCGGACTAGCGGGAGGCGGAATGAGCAGTTCTTC
J: TRBJ2-7; D: NA; size: NA; V: TRBV6-5; CDR3: CASRRRGGSSYEQYF; DNA: TGTGCCAGCAGACGCCGCGGGGGCTCCTCCTACGAGCAGTACTTC
J: TRBJ2-3; D: NA; size: few; V: TRBV9; CDR3: CASSQGTHDGTDTQYF; DNA: TGTGCCAGCAGTCAAGGGACTCATGATGGCACAGATACGCAGTATTTT
J: TRBJ1-1; D: TRBD1; size: few; V: TRBV7-9; CDR3: CASRPGTGRTEAFF; DNA: TGTGCCAGCAGGCCCGGGACAGGGAGGACTGAAGCTTTCTTT
J: TRBJ2-7; D: NA; size: NA; V: TRBV5-1; CDR3: CASSFADEQYF; DNA: TGCGCCAGCAGCTTTGCGGACGAGCAGTACTTC
J: TRBJ2-7; D: NA; size: few; V: TRBV18; CDR3: CASSPSPTYEQYF; DNA: TGTGCCAGCTCACCATCCCCCACCTACGAGCAGTACTTC
J: TRBJ2-3; D: NA; size: NA; V: TRBV5-1; CDR3: CASSISGSSTDTQYF; DNA: TGCGCCAGCAGCATTAGCGGATCTAGCACAGATACGCAGTATTTT
J: TRBJ2-1; D: TRBD2; size: NA; V: TRBV7-9; CDR3: CASSSGLAGVDEQFF; DNA: TGTGCCAGCAGCTCGGGACTAGCGGGAGTGGATGAGCAGTTCTTC
J: TRBJ2-7; D: NA; size: few; V: TRBV28; CDR3: CASSLGGWSEQYF; DNA: TGTGCCAGCAGTTTGGGGGGATGGAGCGAGCAGTACTTC
J: TRBJ1-2; D: NA; size: few; V: TRBV27; CDR3: CASSLSAAYGYTF; DNA: TGTGCCAGCAGTCTATCAGCTGCCTATGGCTACACCTTC
J: TRBJ1-1; D: TRBD1; size: NA; V: TRBV7-9; CDR3: CAGDREGNTEAFF; DNA: TGTGCCGGGGACAGGGAGGGGAACACTGAAGCTTTCTTT
J: TRBJ2-1; D: NA; size: few; V: TRBV5-1; CDR3: CASSLQKPNEQFF; DNA: TGCGCCAGCAGCTTACAAAAACCCAATGAGCAGTTCTTC
J: TRBJ2-5; D: NA; size: NA; V: TRBV6-6; CDR3: CASRGAGGYQETQYF; DNA: TGTGCCAGCAGGGGGGCAGGGGGGTACCAAGAGACCCAGTACTTC
J: TRBJ2-7; D: NA; size: few; V: TRBV6-1; CDR3: CASSETPPYEQYF; DNA: TGTGCCAGCAGTGAAACACCTCCCTACGAGCAGTACTTC
J: TRBJ2-1; D: TRBD2; size: NA; V: TRBV9; CDR3: CASSAIAGGGNEQFF; DNA: TGTGCCAGCAGTGCGATAGCGGGGGGGGGCAATGAGCAGTTCTTC
J: TRBJ2-7; D: NA; size: few; V: TRBV18; CDR3: CASGTELEQYF; DNA: TGTGCCAGTGGGACTGAACTGGAGCAGTACTTC
J: TRBJ2-7; D: TRBD1; size: few; V: TRBV9; CDR3: CASSARQGLGEQYF; DNA: TGTGCCAGCAGCGCCAGACAGGGGCTGGGGGAGCAGTACTTC
J: TRBJ1-1; D: NA; size: few; V: TRBV19; CDR3: CASTLNTEAFF; DNA: TGTGCCAGTACGTTGAACACTGAAGCTTTCTTT
J: TRBJ2-5; D: NA; size: few; V: TRBV27; CDR3: CASSFRAGTDQETQYF; DNA: TGTGCCAGCAGTTTTCGGGCGGGGACAGACCAAGAGACCCAGTACTTC
J: TRBJ2-7; D: NA; size: few; V: TRBV28; CDR3: CASSFNSRNEQYF; DNA: TGTGCCAGCAGTTTCAACAGTCGTAACGAGCAGTACTTC
J: TRBJ1-1; D: NA; size: few; V: TRBV9; CDR3: CASSVESRSEAFF; DNA: TGTGCCAGCAGCGTAGAATCGAGGTCTGAAGCTTTCTTT
J: TRBJ2-1; D: TRBD2; size: few; V: TRBV4-3; CDR3: CASTRGLAGVNEQFF; DNA: TGCGCCAGCACAAGGGGCCTAGCGGGGGTGAATGAGCAGTTCTTC
J: TRBJ2-1; D: TRBD2; size: NA; V: TRBV30; CDR3: CASQVTGGHNEQFF; DNA: TGTGCCTCCCAAGTAACGGGAGGTCACAATGAGCAGTTCTTC
J: TRBJ1-5; D: NA; size: few; V: TRBV4-2; CDR3: CASSQAPLEHNQPQHF; DNA: TGTGCCAGCAGCCAAGCCCCCTTGGAGCACAATCAGCCCCAGCATTTT
J: TRBJ2-3; D: NA; size: few; V: TRBV5-1; CDR3: CASGEAAGTDTQYF; DNA: TGCGCCAGCGGCGAAGCGGCGGGGACAGATACGCAGTATTTT
J: TRBJ1-2; D: TRBD1; size: NA; V: TRBV19; CDR3: CASSLAPGQGGIGYTF; DNA: TGTGCCAGTAGCCTAGCCCCCGGACAGGGAGGAATCGGCTACACCTTC